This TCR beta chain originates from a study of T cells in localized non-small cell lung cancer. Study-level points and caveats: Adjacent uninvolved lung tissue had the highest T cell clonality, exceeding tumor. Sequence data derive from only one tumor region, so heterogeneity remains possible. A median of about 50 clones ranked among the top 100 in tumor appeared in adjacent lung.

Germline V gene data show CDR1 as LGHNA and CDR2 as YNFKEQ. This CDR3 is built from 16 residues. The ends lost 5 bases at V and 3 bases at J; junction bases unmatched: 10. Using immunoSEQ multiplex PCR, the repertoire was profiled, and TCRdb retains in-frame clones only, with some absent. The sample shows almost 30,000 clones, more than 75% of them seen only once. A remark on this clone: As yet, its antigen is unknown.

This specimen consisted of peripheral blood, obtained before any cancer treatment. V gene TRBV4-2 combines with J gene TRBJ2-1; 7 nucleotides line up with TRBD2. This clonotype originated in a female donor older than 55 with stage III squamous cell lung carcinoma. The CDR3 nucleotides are TGTGCCAGCAGCAAACTCTTGGGCGGGAGCTACAATGAGCAGTTCTTC. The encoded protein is CASSKLLGGSYNEQFF.